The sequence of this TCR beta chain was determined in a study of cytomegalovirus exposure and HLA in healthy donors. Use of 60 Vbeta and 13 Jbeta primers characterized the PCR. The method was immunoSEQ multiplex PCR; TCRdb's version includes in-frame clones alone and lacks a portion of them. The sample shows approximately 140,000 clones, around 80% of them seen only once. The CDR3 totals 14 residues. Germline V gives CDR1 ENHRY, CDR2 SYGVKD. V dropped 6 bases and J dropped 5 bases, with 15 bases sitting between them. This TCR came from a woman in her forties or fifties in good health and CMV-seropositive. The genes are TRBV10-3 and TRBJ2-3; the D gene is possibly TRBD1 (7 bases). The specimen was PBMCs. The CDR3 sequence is CAIRRDSGGDTQYF. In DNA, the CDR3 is TGTGCCATCAGGCGGGACTCAGGGGGAGATACGCAGTATTTT.